This TCR beta chain was captured in a study of T cells in Graves' hyperthyroidism and ophthalmopathy (dated by TCRdb to the late 2010s). Regarding the study in general: Peripheral blood samples were taken at the time of initial diagnosis, prior to any treatment. A discovery cohort of about a hundred patients, approximately 45 with Graves' ophthalmopathy and 55 to 60 with stable Graves' hyperthyroidism, was used to find distinguishing TCR V-J signatures. An independent validation cohort of 18 to 20 hyperthyroidism patients and roughly 16 patients who later progressed to ophthalmopathy tested prospective prediction of ophthalmopathy. The 100 or so discovery patients were randomly split 7:3 into training and test sets. In more than five Graves' hyperthyroidism patients, the study also compared T-cell repertoires from thyroid tissue with T-cell repertoires from blood. After blood sampling, hyperthyroidism patients were treated with methimazole at a starting dose of 30 mg daily, and ophthalmopathy patients were treated with high-dose intravenous methylprednisolone. The paper describes TCR Vbeta CDR3 sequencing of 135 peripheral blood samples, made up of some 42 ophthalmopathy patients, around 78 hyperthyroidism patients and 17 progressor patients.

Here is what the overall study found, with its caveats: In validation, the model predicted progression to ophthalmopathy a median of about 6 months before onset, with about 64% sensitivity and 72.22% specificity. Most expanded thyroid clonotypes (frequency above 0.001) were also detected in blood, a finding suggesting that blood repertoires may reflect thyroid immune responses. No statistical method was used to set the sample size in advance, and investigators knew the group allocation. A 13 V-J signature model separated ophthalmopathy from stable hyperthyroidism, with just over 85% sensitivity and just under 84% specificity in cross-validation and 80%/75% in testing.

CDR1 and CDR2 were assigned from the germline V gene as SQVTM and ANQGSEA. Trimming costs V 1 base and J 0 bases, and their ends lie 12 bases apart. The CDR3 has 15 amino acids, counting the end cysteine and phenylalanine. Left in the record is the CDR3 DNA by itself, 45 bases read in frame from the first base. This clonotype was found many times. The antigen it binds to is not known. No base quality values were provided; no much bigger clone lies one nucleotide off. Amplification of TCR beta CDR3 regions was carried out from RNA transcripts. The first round of RT-PCR for the TCR CDR3 was performed with the HTBI primer set and the Qiagen OneStep RT-PCR kit. Libraries were constructed in a second round of multiplex PCR, after which size selection and purification were carried out. The libraries were sequenced on an Illumina HiSeq2000 using paired-end 100 bp reads. The authors' pipeline ran thus. SOAPnuke was used to process the raw data, removing reads that contained adapters or uncalled bases, had a mean Phred below 15, or lacked an exact match to the constant primer or identifier. COPE v1.2.5 was used to merge the high-quality paired reads, and each unique nucleotide sequence was defined as a clonotype. MiTCR v1.1 was used to align clonotypes to the IMGT TRBV, TRBD and TRBJ reference segments. The analysis included only V-J combinations with a frequency above 0.0001, which together covered about 99% of the repertoires. The TCS score was defined as the ratio of F50 (clonal expansion) to E x V (chaos), calculated using BLOSUM62-based TCRdist between CDR3 peptides within each V-J. Welch's t-statistics and random forest reduced roughly 540 V-J features to roughly 13, which were used in a naive Bayes classifier (R e1071). The raw public data were reprocessed by TCRdb itself: fastp quality trimming at Q25, MiXCR clonotype calling, in-frame beta chains only. Under each unique CDR3 protein, matching rows form one entry showing the most common genes and DNA. TCRdb assigned the V and J calls; the authors' analysis was not used. For this sample the table gives 500,000 to 650,000 distinct CDR3 sequences, of which more than 15% were detected only once. The ten most abundant clones make up 17% of the sample.

Ophthalmopathy patients had moderately to severely active disease, Clinical Activity Score of at least 3, NOSPECS grade of at least 4, and duration under 3 months. Exclusion was applied to patients with uncontrolled infections, other autoimmune diseases, pregnancy or lactation. Diagnoses were established on the basis of clinical symptoms, serum thyroxine and TRAb, thyroid ultrasound, and orbital computed tomography. PBMCs were separated from 10 ml of fresh peripheral blood using Ficoll-Paque density gradient centrifugation. Trizol reagent was used to extract total RNA, and RNA quality was then checked on an Agilent 2100 Bioanalyzer.

The TCR was taken from a woman younger than 35 with Graves' ophthalmopathy. Sequences were obtained from blood. Recombination connected TRBV29-1 to TRBJ1-1; there is no confident call for the D gene. CDR3 sequence: CSVEGFGGLNTEAFF. Here is the DNA: TGCAGCGTTGAAGGTTTTGGCGGTTTGAACACTGAAGCTTTCTTT.